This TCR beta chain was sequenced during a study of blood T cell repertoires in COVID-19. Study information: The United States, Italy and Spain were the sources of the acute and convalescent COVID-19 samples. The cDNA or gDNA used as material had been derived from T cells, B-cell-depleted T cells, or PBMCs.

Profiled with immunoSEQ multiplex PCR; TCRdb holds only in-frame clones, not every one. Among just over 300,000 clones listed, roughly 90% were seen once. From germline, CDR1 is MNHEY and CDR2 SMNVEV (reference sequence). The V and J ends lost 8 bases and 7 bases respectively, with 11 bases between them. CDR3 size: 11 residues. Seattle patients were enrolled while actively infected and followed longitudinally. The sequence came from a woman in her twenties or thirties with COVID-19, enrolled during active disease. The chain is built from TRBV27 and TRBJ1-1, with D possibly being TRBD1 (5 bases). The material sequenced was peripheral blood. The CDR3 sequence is CASAQGFEAFF. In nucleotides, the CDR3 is TGTGCCAGCGCCCAGGGTTTTGAAGCTTTCTTT.